A single sample is the source of the 6 T cell receptor beta chains below, sequenced in a study of graft-versus-host responses after intestinal transplantation. The table came from immunoSEQ multiplex PCR; TCRdb's copy has only in-frame clones and leaves some out. This sample has fewer than 85,000 clones, with 94% found just once. These receptors have no identified antigens. The sequencing here drew on unstimulated CD8+ T cells sorted from spleen or lymph node cells, taken before intestinal transplant. These receptors all come from a human donor who received an intestinal transplant.

V usage is TRBV10-2 and J usage is TRBJ2-7; 15 bases line up with TRBD2. CDR1 and CDR2 from the germline V gene are WSHSY and SAAADI. The CDR3 spans 17 residues. Trimming at V came to 2 bases and at J to 2 bases, leaving 4 bases not matched to a gene. CDR3 DNA: TGCGCCAGCAGTGAGGGGACTAGCGGGAGGAGCCCCTACGAGCAGTACTTC. It translates to CASSEGTSGRSPYEQYF.

Here the CDR3 reads CASSQGRDITF. The CDR3, as DNA: TGCGCCAGCAGCCAAGGCCGGGACATCACCTTC. The chain employs TRBV4-1 and TRBJ1-2; D is perhaps TRBD1 (6 bases). Germline CDR1 MGHRA, CDR2 YSYEKL. V gave up 1 base and J gave up 13 bases, with 10 bases separating them. This CDR3 has 11 residues.

The V call is TRBV5-6, the J call TRBJ1-1; D unresolved. The germline gives CDR1 SGHDT, CDR2 YYEEEE. This CDR3 is built from 16 residues. V gave up 0 bases and J gave up 5 bases, with 17 bases separating them. Here the CDR3 reads CASSLEQVVGNTEAFF. CDR3 DNA sequence: TGTGCCAGCAGCTTGGAGCAGGTCGTTGGGAATACTGAAGCTTTCTTT.

The rearrangement uses TRBV6-5 and TRBJ2-4, with D uncertain. Germline V CDR1 and CDR2: MNHEY, SVGAGI. V lost 5 bases and J 3 bases, leaving 14 bases between the germline ends. The CDR3 contains 15 residues. The CDR3 coding sequence is TGTGCCAGCAGTCCCCACCACGAGATCAAAAACATTCAGTACTTC. Its translation: CASSPHHEIKNIQYF.

The chain uses TRBV6-5 and TRBJ1-2; perhaps TRBD1 as D (6 bases). The CDR3 length is 13 residues. V was shortened by 5 bases and J by 8 bases, with 15 bases between the two germline ends. Germline V gene sequence: CDR1 MNHEY, CDR2 SVGAGI. CDR3 DNA: TGTGCCAGCAGTCCCGGGGGGGCGGGCGGCTACACCTTC. Encoded protein: CASSPGGAGGYTF.

The chain employs TRBV27 and TRBJ2-2; 8 bases are a match to TRBD2. The CDR3 spans 15 residues. The trim removed 2 bases at V and 5 bases at J, leaving 4 bases unmatched. Germline-derived CDR1 and CDR2 are MNHEY and SMNVEV (reference sequence). The CDR3: CASSLSGSWTGELFF. CDR3 sequence (DNA): TGTGCCAGCAGTTTAAGCGGGAGTTGGACCGGGGAGCTGTTTTTT.